A selection of T cell receptor beta chains follows, all from one sample in a study of T cell responses to AZD1222 COVID-19 vaccine. TCRdb's table, derived via immunoSEQ multiplex PCR, lists solely in-frame clones and lacks some. The table shows over 150,000 clones, with approximately 91% occurring only once. Sequences were derived from peripheral blood, sampled 28 days after the second AZD1222 dose. The receptors come from an adult who received the AZD1222 COVID-19 vaccine. The CDR3 runs from the conserved cysteine through the conserved F or W. The size field is filled for only some rows; it gives once, few, many or a size class.

TRBV6-4	once	CASSEFKTGGNLDSNQPQHF
TRBV27	NA	CASHLGQGRGGYTF
TRBV2	NA	CASSGDPAGPYEQYF
TRBV7-8	NA	CASSSLGSRRGSYYGYTF
TRBV3-1/TRBV3-2	NA	CASSQSNGLGRPQHF
TRBV5-4	NA	CASSFTYGTPRSTQYF
TRBV15	NA	CATSRDLSGAGETQYF
TRBV19	NA	CAREKPNPDSTSPGDCEQYF
TRBV5-1	NA	CASSLVQPSSGNTIYF
TRBV5-1	few	CASSSTTSPSPLHF
TRBV9	NA	CASSGLGHEQYF
TRBV27	NA	CASSRAGSSGNTIYF
TRBV27	NA	CASSSYGAGVREQYF
TRBV11-3	NA	CASSLFSASGKDEQYF
TRBV24-1	NA	CATSDFRGSSTDTQYF
TRBV24-1	NA	CATSDFSGGRGETQYF
TRBV24-1	NA	CATSEGTARSSYEQYF
TRBV7-2	once	CASSLGGGGNEKLFF
TRBV28	NA	CASRSSGVSSYEQYF
TRBV4-1	NA	CASSQPSRTDWVSGNTIYF
TRBV3-1/TRBV3-2	NA	CASSQGTNYGYTF
TRBV3-1/TRBV3-2	few	CASSQGLLSSTIYF
TRBV5-8	once	CASSYAGTGASPLHF
TRBV5-1	NA	CASSPQGLASNEQFF
TRBV18	NA	CASSLTSGSPYEQYF
TRBV9	NA	CASSVRGTDTQYF
TRBV5-4	NA	CASSLRLLAGNNEQFF
TRBV9	NA	CASSPRTGVGEQYF
TRBV25-1	NA	CASSVSTGSATEAFF
TRBV11-3	NA	CASSSLDWGRDTIYF
TRBV13	NA	CASSFDGGSGATYGYTF
TRBV6-5	NA	CASTGSSLRGYEQYF
TRBV7-3	NA	CASSLLGGEAFF
TRBV19	NA	CASSEAGFPSYEQYF
TRBV19	NA	CASSIRTDVNEKLFF
TRBV7-9	NA	CASSSIPMLAGGTGELFF
TRBV2	NA	CASSVGAYNEQFF